This TCR beta chain is from a study of cytomegalovirus exposure and HLA in healthy donors. Study-wide findings and caveats: The study recorded 150 to 200 TCR beta chains that were cytomegalovirus-associated. With high specificity and sensitivity, the classifier reportedly diagnosed cytomegalovirus status.

This PCR relied on a set of 60 Vbeta primers and 13 Jbeta primers. The table came from immunoSEQ multiplex PCR; TCRdb's copy has only in-frame clones and leaves some out. The table records about 140,000 clones, 76% of them present only once. Turning to this clone: Its antigen is still unknown.

This TCR was sampled from a man aged 35 to 55 in good health and CMV-seronegative. Sequenced: PBMCs.

In DNA form, the CDR3 reads TGCGCCAGCAGCTTGGGGACTGTCCAAGAGACCCAGTACTTC. Encoded protein: CASSLGTVQETQYF. J is TRBJ2-5 and V is TRBV5-1; perhaps TRBD2 as D (5 bases). The germline V gene has CDR1 SGHRS and CDR2 YFSETQ. V was trimmed by 0 bases and J by 1 base, leaving 7 bases between them. CDR3 size: 14 residues.